Given below is one T cell receptor (beta chain) in context. The entry originates in a study of T cell changes during pregnancy in multiple sclerosis. The V and J ends lost 1 base and 7 bases, in that order; junction bases with no gene match: 5. Germline V gene sequence: CDR1 SGDLS, CDR2 YYNGEE. This CDR3 is 15 amino acids long. Sequencing used immunoSEQ multiplex PCR; TCRdb keeps in-frame clones, though not all of them. Here the sample spans some 70,000 clones, 90% being singletons. This clonotype was sampled from a female donor with multiple sclerosis, enrolled in a pregnancy study. The rearrangement uses TRBV9 and TRBJ2-2; TRBD1 aligns across 9 bases. The specimen was peripheral blood, collected in the third trimester of pregnancy. CDR3: CASSVTGGEFGELFF. The DNA for the CDR3 is TGTGCCAGCAGCGTAACAGGGGGCGAATTCGGGGAGCTGTTTTTT.